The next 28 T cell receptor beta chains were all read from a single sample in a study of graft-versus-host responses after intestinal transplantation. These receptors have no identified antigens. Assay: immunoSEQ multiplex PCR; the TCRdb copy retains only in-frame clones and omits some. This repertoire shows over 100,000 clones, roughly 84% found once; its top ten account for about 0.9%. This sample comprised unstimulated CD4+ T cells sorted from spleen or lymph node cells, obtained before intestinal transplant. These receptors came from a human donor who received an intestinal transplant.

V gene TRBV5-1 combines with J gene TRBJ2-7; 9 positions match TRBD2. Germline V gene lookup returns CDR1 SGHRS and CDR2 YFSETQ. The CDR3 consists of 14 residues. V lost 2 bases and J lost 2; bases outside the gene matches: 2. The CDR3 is CASSLLAGTYEQYF. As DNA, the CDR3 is TGCGCCAGCAGCTTACTAGCGGGCACCTACGAGCAGTACTTC.

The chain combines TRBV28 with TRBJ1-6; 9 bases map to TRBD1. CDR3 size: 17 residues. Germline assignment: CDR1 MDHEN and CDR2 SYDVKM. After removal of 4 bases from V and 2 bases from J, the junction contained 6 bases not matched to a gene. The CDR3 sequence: CASSSTGQGPYNSPLHF. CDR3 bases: TGTGCCAGCAGTTCCACGGGACAGGGCCCCTATAATTCACCCCTCCACTTT. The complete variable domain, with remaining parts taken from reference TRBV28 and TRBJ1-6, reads DVKVTQSSRYLVKRTGEKVFLECVQDMDHENMFWYRQDPGLGLRLIYFSYDVKMKEKGDIPEGYSVSREKKERFSLILESASTNQTSMYLCASSSTGQGPYNSPLHFGNGTRLTVT.

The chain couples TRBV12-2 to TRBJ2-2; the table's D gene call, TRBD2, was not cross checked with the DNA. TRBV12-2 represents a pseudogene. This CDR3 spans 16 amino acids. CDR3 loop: CASRPPSGGEDGELFF. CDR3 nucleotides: TGTGCAAGTCGCCCTCCTAGCGGGGGGGAAGACGGGGAGCTGTTTTTT.

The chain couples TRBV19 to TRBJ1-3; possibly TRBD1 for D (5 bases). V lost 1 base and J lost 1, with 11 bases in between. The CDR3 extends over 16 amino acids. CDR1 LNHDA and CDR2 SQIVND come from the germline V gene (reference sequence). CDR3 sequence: CASSIVGRTSGNTIYF. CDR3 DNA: TGTGCCAGTAGTATAGTGGGCCGGACATCTGGAAACACCATATATTTT.

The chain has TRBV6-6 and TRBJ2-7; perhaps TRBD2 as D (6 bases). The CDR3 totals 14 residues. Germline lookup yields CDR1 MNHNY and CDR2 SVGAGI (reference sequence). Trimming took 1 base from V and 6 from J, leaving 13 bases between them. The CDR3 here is CASSYFGPAGEQYF. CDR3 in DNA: TGTGCCAGCAGTTACTTTGGGCCAGCGGGCGAGCAGTACTTC.

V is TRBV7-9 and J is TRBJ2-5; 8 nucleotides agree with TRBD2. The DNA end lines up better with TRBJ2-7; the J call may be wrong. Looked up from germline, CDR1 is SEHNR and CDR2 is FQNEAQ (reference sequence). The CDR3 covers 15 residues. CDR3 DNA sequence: TGTGCCAGCAGCTATTACGGGACTAGGCGACACGAGCAGTACTTC. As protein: CASSYYGTRRHEQYF.

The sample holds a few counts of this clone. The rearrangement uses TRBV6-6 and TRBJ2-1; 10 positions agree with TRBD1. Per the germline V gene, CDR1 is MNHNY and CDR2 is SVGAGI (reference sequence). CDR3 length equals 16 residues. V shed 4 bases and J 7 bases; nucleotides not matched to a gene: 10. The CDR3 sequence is CASSLGTGVKGNEQFF. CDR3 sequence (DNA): TGTGCCAGCAGTTTGGGGACAGGGGTAAAGGGAAATGAGCAGTTCTTC.

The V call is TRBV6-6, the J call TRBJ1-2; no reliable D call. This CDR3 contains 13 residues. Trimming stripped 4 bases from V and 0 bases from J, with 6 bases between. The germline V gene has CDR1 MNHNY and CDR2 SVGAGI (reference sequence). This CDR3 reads CASSFRSNYGYTF. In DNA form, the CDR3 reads TGTGCCAGCAGTTTTAGATCTAACTATGGCTACACCTTC.

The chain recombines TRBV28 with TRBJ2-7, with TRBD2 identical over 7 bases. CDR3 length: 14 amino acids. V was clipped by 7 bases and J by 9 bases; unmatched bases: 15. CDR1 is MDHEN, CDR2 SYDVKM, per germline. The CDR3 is CASNLRGVRKGQYF. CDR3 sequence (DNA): TGTGCCAGCAACCTACGGGGGGTTAGAAAAGGGCAGTACTTC.

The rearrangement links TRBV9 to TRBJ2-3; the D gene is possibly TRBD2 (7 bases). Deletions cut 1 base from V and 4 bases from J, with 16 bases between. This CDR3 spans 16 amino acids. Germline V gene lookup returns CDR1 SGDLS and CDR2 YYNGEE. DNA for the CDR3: TGTGCCAGCAGCGTAACCGCCGGCGGGGGCCCAGATACGCAGTATTTT. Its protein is CASSVTAGGGPDTQYF.

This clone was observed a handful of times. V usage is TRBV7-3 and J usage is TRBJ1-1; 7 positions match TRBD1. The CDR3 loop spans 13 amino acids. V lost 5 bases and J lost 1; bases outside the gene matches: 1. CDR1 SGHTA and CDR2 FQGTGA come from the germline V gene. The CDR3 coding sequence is TGTGCCAGCAGCCGGGACAGGAACACTGAAGCTTTCTTT. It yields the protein CASSRDRNTEAFF.

CDR3 in amino acids: CASSLGQGGTNEKLFF. As DNA, the CDR3 is TGTGCCAGCAGCTTGGGACAGGGAGGGACTAATGAAAAACTGTTTTTT. This sequence joins TRBV5-6 and TRBJ1-4, with TRBD1 identical over 7 bases. The ends lost 0 bases at V and 2 bases at J; junction bases unmatched: 4. In germline, CDR1 is SGHDT, CDR2 YYEEEE. There are 16 residues in the CDR3.

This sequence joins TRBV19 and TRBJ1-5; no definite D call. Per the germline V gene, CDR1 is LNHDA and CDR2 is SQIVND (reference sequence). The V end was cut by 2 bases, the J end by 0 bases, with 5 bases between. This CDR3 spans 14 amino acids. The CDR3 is CASSISISNQPQHF. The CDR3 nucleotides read TGTGCCAGTAGTATAAGCATTAGCAATCAGCCCCAGCATTTT.

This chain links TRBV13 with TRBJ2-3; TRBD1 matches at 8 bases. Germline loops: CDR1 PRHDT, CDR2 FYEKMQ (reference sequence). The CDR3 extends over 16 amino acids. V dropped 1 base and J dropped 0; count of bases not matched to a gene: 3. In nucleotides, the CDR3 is TGTGCCAGCAGCTTAGCCGGGACAGGCAGCACAGATACGCAGTATTTT. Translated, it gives CASSLAGTGSTDTQYF.

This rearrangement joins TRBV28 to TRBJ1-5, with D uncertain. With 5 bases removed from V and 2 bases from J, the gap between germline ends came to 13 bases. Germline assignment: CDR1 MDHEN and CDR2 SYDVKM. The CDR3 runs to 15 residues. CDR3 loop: CASSVEGRGNQPQHF. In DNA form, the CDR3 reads TGTGCCAGCAGTGTTGAGGGTCGGGGCAATCAGCCCCAGCATTTT.

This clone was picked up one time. The CDR3 sequence is CASSLTLGTSRNEQFF. The CDR3 DNA reads as TGTGCCAGCAGCTTAACCCTCGGGACTAGCCGCAATGAGCAGTTCTTC. This chain uses TRBV7-3 with TRBJ2-1, with TRBD2 matching over 9 bases. CDR1 and CDR2 (germline): SGHTA, FQGTGA. Losses at the gene ends were 0 bases for V and 6 bases for J; bases not matched to a gene: 6. CDR3 length: 16 amino acids.

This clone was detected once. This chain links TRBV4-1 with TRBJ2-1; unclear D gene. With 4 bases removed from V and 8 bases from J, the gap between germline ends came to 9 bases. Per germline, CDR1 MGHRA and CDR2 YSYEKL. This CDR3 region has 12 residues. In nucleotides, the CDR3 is TGCGCCAGCAGCCTCCTGGGTTATGAGCAGTTCTTC. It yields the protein CASSLLGYEQFF.

CDR3 in DNA: TGTGCCAGCAGCTTGTTTCTGAACGAGCAGTACTTC. It translates to CASSLFLNEQYF. This rearrangement joins TRBV11-2 to TRBJ2-7; D is ambiguous. Germline-derived CDR1 and CDR2 are SGHAT and FQNNGV. CDR3 length equals 12 residues. With 3 bases removed from V and 5 bases from J, the gap between germline ends came to 8 bases.

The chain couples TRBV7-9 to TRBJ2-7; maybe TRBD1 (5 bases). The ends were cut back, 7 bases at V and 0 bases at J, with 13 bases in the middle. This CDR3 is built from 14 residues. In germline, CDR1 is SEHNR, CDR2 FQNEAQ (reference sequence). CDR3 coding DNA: TGTGCCAGCACAATCGAAGACAGCTCCTACGAGCAGTACTTC. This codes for CASTIEDSSYEQYF.

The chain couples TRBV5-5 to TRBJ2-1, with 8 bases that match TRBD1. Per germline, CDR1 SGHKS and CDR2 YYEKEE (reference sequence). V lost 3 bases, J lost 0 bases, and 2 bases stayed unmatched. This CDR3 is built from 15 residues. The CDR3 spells CASSSGQGSYNEQFF. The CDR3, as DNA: TGTGCCAGCAGCTCCGGACAGGGCTCCTACAATGAGCAGTTCTTC.

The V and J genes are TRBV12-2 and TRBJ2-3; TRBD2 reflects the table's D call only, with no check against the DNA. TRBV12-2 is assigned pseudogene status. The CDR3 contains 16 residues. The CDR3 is CASRLVPHSSTDTQYF. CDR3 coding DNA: TGTGCAAGTCGCTTAGTACCTCACTCTAGCACAGATACGCAGTATTTT.

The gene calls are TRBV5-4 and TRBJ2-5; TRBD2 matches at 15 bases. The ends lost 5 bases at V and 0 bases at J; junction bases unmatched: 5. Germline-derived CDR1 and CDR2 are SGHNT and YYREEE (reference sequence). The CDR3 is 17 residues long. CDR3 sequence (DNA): TGTGCCAGCAGGATAGGACTAGCGGGGGGGAACCAAGAGACCCAGTACTTC. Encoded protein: CASRIGLAGGNQETQYF.

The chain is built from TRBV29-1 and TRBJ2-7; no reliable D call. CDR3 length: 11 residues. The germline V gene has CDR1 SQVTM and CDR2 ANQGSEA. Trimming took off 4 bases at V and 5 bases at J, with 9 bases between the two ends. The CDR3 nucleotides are TGCAGCGTTGGTGAGCGTCACGAGCAGTACTTC. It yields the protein CSVGERHEQYF.

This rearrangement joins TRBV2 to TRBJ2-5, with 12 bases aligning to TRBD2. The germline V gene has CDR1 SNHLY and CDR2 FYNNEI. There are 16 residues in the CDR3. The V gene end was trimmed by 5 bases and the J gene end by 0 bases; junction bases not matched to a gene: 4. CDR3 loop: CASSSLAGGYQETQYF. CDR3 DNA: TGTGCCAGCAGTAGTCTAGCGGGGGGGTACCAAGAGACCCAGTACTTC.

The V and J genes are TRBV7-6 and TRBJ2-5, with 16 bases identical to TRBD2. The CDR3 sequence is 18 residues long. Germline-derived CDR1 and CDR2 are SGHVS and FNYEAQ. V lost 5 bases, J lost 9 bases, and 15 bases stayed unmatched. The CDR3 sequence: CASSPRVGTSGGGQAQYF. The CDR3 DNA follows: TGTGCCAGCAGCCCAAGAGTCGGGACTAGCGGGGGGGGTCAGGCCCAGTACTTC.

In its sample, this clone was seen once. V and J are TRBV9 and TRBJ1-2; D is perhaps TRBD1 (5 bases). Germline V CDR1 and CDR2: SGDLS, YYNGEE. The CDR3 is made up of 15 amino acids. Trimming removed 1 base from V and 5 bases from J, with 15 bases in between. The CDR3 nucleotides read TGTGCCAGCAGCGTATCGGCTGGGGGGATTTATGGCTACACCTTC. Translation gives CASSVSAGGIYGYTF.

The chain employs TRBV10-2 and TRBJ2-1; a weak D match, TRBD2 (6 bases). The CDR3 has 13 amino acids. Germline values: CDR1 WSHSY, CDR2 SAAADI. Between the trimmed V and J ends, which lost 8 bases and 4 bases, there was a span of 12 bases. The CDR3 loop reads CASDTGVYNEQFF. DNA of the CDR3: TGCGCCAGCGACACGGGGGTTTACAATGAGCAGTTCTTC.

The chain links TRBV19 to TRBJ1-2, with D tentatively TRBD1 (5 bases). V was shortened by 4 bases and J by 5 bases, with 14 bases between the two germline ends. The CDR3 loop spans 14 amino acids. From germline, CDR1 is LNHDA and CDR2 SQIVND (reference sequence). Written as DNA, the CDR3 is TGTGCCAGTAGTAGAGGGGCATCCGCATATGGCTACACCTTC. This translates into CASSRGASAYGYTF.